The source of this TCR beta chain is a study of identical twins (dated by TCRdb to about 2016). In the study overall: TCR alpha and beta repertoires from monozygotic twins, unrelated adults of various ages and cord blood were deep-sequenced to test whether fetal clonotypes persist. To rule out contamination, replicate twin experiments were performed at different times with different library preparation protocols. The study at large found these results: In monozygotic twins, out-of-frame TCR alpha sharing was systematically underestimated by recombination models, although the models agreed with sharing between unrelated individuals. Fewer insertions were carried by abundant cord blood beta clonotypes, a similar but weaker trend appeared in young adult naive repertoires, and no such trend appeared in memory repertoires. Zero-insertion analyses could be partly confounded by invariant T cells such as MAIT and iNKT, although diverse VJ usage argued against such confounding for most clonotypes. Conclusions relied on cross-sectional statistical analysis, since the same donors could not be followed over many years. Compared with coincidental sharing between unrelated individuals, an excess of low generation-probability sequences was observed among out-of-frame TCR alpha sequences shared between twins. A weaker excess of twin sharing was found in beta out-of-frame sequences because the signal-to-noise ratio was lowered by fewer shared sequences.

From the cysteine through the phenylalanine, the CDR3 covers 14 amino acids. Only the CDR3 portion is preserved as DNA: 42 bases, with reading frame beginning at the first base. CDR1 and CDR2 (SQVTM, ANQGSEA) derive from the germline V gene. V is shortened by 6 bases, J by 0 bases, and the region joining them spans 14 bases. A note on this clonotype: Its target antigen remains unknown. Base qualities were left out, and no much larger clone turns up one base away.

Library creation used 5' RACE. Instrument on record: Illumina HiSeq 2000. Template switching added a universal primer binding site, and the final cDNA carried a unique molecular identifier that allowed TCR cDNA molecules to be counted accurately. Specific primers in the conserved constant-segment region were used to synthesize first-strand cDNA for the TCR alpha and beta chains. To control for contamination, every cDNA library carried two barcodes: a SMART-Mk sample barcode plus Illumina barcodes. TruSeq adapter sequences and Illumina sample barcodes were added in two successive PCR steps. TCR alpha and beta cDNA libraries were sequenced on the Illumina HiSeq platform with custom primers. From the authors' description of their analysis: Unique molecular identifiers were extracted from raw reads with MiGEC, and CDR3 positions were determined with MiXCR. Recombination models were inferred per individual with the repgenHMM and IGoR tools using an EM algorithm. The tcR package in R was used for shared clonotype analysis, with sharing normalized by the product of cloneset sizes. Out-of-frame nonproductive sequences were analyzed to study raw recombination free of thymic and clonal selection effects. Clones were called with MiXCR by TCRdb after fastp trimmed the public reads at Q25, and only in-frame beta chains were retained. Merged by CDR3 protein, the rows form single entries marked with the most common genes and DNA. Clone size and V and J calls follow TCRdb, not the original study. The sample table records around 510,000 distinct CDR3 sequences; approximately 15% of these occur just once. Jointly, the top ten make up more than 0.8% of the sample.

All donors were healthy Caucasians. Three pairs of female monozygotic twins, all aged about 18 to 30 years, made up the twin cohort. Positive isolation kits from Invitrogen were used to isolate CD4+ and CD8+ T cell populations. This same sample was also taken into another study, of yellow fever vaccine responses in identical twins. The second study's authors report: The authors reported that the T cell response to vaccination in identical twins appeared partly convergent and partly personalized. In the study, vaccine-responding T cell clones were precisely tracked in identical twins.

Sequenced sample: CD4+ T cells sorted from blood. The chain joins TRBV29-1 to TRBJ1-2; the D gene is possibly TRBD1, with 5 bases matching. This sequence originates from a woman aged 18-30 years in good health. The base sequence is TGCAGCGTCTACGGGGACGGCGCTAACTATGGCTACACCTTC. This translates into CSVYGDGANYGYTF.